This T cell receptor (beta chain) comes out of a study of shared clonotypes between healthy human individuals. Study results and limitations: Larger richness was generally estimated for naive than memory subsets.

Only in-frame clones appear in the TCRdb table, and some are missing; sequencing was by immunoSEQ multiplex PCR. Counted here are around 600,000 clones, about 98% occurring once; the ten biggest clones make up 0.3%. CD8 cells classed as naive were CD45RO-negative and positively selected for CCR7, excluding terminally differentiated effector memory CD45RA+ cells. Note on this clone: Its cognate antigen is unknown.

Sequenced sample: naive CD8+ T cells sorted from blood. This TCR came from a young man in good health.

CDR3 sequence: CASSLSYGPRGEQYF. CDR3 DNA sequence: TGTGCCAGCAGTTTATCGTACGGGCCACGCGGCGAGCAGTACTTC. This chain connects TRBV27 to TRBJ2-7; D uncertain. Deletions cut 0 bases from V and 6 bases from J, with 15 bases between. The CDR3 covers 15 residues. Germline loops: CDR1 MNHEY, CDR2 SMNVEV (reference sequence).